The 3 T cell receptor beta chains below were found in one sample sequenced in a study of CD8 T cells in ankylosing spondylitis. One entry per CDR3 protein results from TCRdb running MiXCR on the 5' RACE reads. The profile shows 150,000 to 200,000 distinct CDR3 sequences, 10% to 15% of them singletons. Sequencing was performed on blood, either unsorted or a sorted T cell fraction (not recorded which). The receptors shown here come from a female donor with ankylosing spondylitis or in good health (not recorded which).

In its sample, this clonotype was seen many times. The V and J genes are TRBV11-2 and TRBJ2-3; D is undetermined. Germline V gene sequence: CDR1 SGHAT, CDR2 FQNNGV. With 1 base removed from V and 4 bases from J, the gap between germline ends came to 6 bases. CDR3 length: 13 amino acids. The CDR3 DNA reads TGTGCCAGCAGCTTAGGGCAGGCAGATACGCAGTATTTT. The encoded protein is CASSLGQADTQYF.

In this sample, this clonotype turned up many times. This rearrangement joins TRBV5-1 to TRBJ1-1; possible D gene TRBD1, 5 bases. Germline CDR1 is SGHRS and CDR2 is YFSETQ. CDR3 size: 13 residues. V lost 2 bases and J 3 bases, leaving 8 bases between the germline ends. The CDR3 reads CASSFRDYTEAFF. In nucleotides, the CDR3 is TGCGCCAGCAGCTTCAGGGATTACACTGAAGCTTTCTTT. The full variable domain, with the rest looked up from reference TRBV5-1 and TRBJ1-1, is KAGVTQTPRYLIKTRGQQVTLSCSPISGHRSVSWYQQTPGQGLQFLFEYFSETQRNKGNFPGRFSGRQFSNSRSEMNVSTLELGDSALYLCASSFRDYTEAFFGQGTRLTVV.

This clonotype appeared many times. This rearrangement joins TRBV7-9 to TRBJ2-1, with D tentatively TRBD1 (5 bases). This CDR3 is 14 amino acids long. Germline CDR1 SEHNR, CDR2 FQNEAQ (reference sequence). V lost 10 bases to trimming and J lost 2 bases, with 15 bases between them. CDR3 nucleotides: TGTGCCACCCCTGGGGCAGGTCCCTACAATGAGCAGTTCTTC. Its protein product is CATPGAGPYNEQFF.